These 5 T cell receptor beta chains share one sample of origin, sequenced in a study of CD8+ T cells in alopecia areata. RNA extraction and reverse transcription yielded cDNA as sequencing template. The data were produced by immunoSEQ multiplex PCR, yet TCRdb's version contains in-frame clones alone and is incomplete. The sample yields around 110,000 clones, without any singletons. The specimen was lesional skin. The receptors come from a C3H/HeJ mouse with alopecia areata. The MHC haplotype of this mouse line is H2-k.

A note on this clone: The listed genes are named as in mouse. The CDR3 end lies 4 residues beyond the end of the read and is filled in from the germline J gene. The chain is built from TRBV13-3 and TRBJ2-2; no reliable D call. Germline CDR1 reads NNHDY; CDR2 reads SYVADS. The length of the CDR3 is 14 residues. V lost 2 bases and J lost 2, with 7 bases in between. CDR3 residues: CASSEVHNTGQLYF. CDR3 bases read: TGTGCCAGCAGTGAAGTACATAACACCGGG.

About this clone itself: Here the gene names and germline are mouse. The read comes to an end 4 residues before the CDR3 does, leaving the germline J gene to fill in the end. The V gene is TRBV3, the J gene TRBJ2-1; 12 bases are a match to TRBD2. CDR1 and CDR2 from the germline V gene are SNHLY and FYNGKV (reference sequence). The CDR3 has 15 amino acids. The CDR3 DNA, read in part, is TGTGCCAGCAGCTTCCGGGACTGGGGGGAGGCT. It is translated as CASSFRDWGEA. The full CDR3 sequence reads CASSFRDWGEAEQFF.

This clone was detected a few times. Gene names denote mouse genes. The read terminates 4 residues before the CDR3 end, so the remaining end is supplied by the germline J gene. The V call is TRBV14, the J call TRBJ1-1; 12 positions agree with TRBD1. CDR1 is SGHDT and CDR2 is FRDEAV in the germline V gene. This CDR3 comprises 15 residues. J was trimmed by 3 bases and V by 4 bases; bases with no gene match: 4. The CDR3 loop reads CASSPGQGAYTEVFF. The sequenced CDR3 bases are TGTGCCAGCAGTCCGGGACAGGGGGCGTACACA.

This clone was observed at least ten times. Gene names refer to mouse genes. With the read ending 4 residues before the CDR3 end, the germline J gene is used to fill in that end. The chain has TRBV1 and TRBJ1-2, with 7 bases fitting TRBD1. Looked up from germline, CDR1 is NSQYPW and CDR2 is LRSPGD (reference sequence). The CDR3 extends over 15 amino acids. Germline trimming cut 5 bases from V and 0 bases from J; bases unmatched to any gene: 6. CDR3: CTCSTRQGANSDYTF. The CDR3 DNA, read in part, is TGCACCTGCAGTACTCGACAGGGAGCAAACTCC.

About this clone: The listed genes are named as in mouse. The observed sequence ends 4 residues before the CDR3 terminus, with the missing tail filled in from the germline J gene. At the DNA level, this CDR3 is encoded by other sequences in the same sample as well. The chain uses TRBV13-3 and TRBJ1-2; D might be TRBD1 (6 bases). Trimming cost V 2 bases and J 2 bases, with 13 bases left between them. The CDR3 runs to 15 residues. Germline-derived CDR1 and CDR2 are NNHDY and SYVADS. Here the CDR3 reads CASSDRGRGNSDYTF. The covered CDR3 bases are TGTGCCAGCAGTGACAGGGGAAGGGGGAACTCC.